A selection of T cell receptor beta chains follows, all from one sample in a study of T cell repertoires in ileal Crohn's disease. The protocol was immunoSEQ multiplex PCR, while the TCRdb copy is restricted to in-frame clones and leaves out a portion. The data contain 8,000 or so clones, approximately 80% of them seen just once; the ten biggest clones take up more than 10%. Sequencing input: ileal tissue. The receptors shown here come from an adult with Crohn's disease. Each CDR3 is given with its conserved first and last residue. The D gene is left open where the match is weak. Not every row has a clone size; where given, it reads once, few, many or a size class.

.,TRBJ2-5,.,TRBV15,CATSRGRLGQETQYF,TGTGCCACCAGCAGGGGTCGACTGGGACAAGAGACCCAGTACTTC
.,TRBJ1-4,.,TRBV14,CASSQGTATNEKLFF,TGTGCCAGCAGCCAGGGAACCGCAACTAATGAAAAACTGTTTTTT
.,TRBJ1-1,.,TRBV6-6,CASSYSRKGLKTEAFF,TGTGCCAGCAGTTACTCGAGAAAGGGTTTGAAAACTGAAGCTTTCTTT
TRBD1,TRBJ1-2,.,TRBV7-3,CASSLTGQGDYGYTF,TGTGCCAGCAGCTTAACGGGACAGGGGGACTATGGCTACACCTTC
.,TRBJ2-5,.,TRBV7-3,CASSVRGVVTETQYF,TGTGCCAGCAGTGTTCGGGGTGTTGTAACGGAGACCCAGTACTTC
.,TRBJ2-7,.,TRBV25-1,CASSESGPNYEQYF,TGTGCCAGCAGTGAATCGGGACCCAACTACGAGCAGTACTTC
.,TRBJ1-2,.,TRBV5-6,CASSVMQNYGYTF,TGTGCCAGCAGCGTAATGCAAAACTATGGCTACACCTTC
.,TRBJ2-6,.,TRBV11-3,CASSLGSPPANVLTF,TGTGCCAGCAGCTTAGGATCCCCCCCGGCCAACGTCCTGACTTTC
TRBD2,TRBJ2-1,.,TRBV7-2,CASSLGGTSSEQFF,TGTGCCAGCAGCTTAGGCGGGACTAGCAGTGAGCAGTTCTTC
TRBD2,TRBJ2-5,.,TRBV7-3,CASRASSGSRETQYF,TGTGCCAGCAGGGCGTCTAGCGGGAGTCGGGAGACCCAGTACTTC
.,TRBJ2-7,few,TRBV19,CASSTDSSYEQYF,TGTGCCAGTAGTACGGACAGTTCCTACGAGCAGTACTTC
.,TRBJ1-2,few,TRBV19,CASTAGTDLYGYTF,TGTGCCAGTACAGCCGGAACCGACCTCTATGGCTACACCTTC
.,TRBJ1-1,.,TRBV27,CASSLGRTTEAFF,TGTGCCAGCAGTTTAGGACGCACCACTGAAGCTTTCTTT
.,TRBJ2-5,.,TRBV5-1,CASREGAIQETQYF,TGCGCCAGCAGGGAGGGAGCGATCCAAGAGACCCAGTACTTC
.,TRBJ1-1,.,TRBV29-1,CSAASGWGNTEAFF,TGCAGCGCCGCGTCAGGGTGGGGTAACACTGAAGCTTTCTTT
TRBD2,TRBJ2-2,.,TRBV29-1,CSAMGTSGTTGELFF,TGCAGCGCGATGGGTACTAGCGGGACTACCGGGGAGCTGTTTTTT
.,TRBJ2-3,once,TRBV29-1,CSVEGGNLVGDTQYF,TGCAGCGTTGAGGGTGGGAATCTAGTTGGGGATACGCAGTATTTT
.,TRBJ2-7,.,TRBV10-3,CAIRPTGVSSYEQYF,TGTGCCATCAGGCCCACCGGGGTGAGCTCCTACGAGCAGTACTTC
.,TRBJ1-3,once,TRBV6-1,CASSDGVGNTIYF,TGTGCCAGCAGTGACGGGGTTGGAAACACCATATATTTT
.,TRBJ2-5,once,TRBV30,CAWASDETQYF,TGTGCCTGGGCCTCCGACGAGACCCAGTACTTC
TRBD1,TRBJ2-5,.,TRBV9,CASSPNRGAETQYF,TGTGCCAGCAGCCCCAACAGGGGTGCGGAGACCCAGTACTTC
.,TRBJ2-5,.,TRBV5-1,CASSLGREKETQYF,TGCGCCAGCAGCCTAGGACGGGAGAAAGAGACCCAGTACTTC
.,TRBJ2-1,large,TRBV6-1,CASSEEVGVYNEQFF,TGTGCCAGCAGTGAAGAGGTGGGGGTCTACAATGAGCAGTTCTTC
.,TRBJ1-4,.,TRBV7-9,CASSLGENEKLFF,TGTGCCAGCAGCTTAGGGGAGAATGAAAAACTGTTTTTT
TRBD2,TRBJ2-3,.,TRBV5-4,CASTTLGGSTDTQYF,TGTGCCAGCACCACCTTGGGGGGGTCCACAGATACGCAGTATTTT
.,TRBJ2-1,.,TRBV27,CASSFQVSSYNEQFF,TGTGCCAGCAGTTTTCAGGTCAGCTCCTACAATGAGCAGTTCTTC
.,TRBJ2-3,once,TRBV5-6,CASSLLGSTDTQYF,TGTGCCAGCAGCTTGCTCGGGAGCACAGATACGCAGTATTTT
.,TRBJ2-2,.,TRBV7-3,CASSLTHGELFF,TGTGCCAGCAGCTTAACACACGGGGAGCTGTTTTTT
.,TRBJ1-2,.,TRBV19,CASSFTGTRIYGYTF,TGTGCCAGTAGTTTCACAGGGACCAGAATCTATGGCTACACCTTC
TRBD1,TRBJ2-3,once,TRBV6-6,CASSSRDRGRADTQYF,TGTGCCAGCAGTTCCCGGGACAGGGGTCGAGCTGATACGCAGTATTTT
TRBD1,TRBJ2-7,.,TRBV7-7,CASSSPGQGRYEQYF,TGTGCCAGCAGCTCGCCGGGACAGGGCCGCTACGAGCAGTACTTC
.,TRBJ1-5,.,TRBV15,CATSDEGNQPQHF,TGTGCCACCAGCGATGAGGGCAATCAGCCCCAGCATTTT
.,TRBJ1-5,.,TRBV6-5,CASSYSAGASQPQHF,TGTGCCAGCAGTTACTCCGCAGGGGCAAGTCAGCCCCAGCATTTT
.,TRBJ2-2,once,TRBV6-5,CASSSTRQNTGELFF,TGTGCCAGCAGTTCGACTAGACAGAACACCGGGGAGCTGTTTTTT
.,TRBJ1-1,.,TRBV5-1,CASSSAGPNTEAFF,TGCGCCAGCAGCTCCGCAGGACCGAACACTGAAGCTTTCTTT
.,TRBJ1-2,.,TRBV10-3,CAISPRTVSNYGYTF,TGTGCCATCAGCCCCCGGACAGTCTCTAACTATGGCTACACCTTC
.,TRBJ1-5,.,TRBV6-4,CASSDSSRQPQHF,TGTGCCAGCAGTGACAGTTCTCGTCAGCCCCAGCATTTT
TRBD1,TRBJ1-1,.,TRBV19,CASSSDRGTEAFF,TGTGCCAGTAGCTCGGACAGGGGCACTGAAGCTTTCTTT
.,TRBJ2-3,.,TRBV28,CASSSRGQGGLDTQYF,TGTGCCAGCAGTTCCCGCGGACAGGGAGGGTTAGATACGCAGTATTTT
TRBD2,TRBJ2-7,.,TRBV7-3,CASSSSAGGEQYF,TGTGCCAGCAGCTCCTCCGCGGGGGGCGAGCAGTACTTC
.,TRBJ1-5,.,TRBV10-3,CAISESGSGGNQPQHF,TGTGCCATCAGTGAGAGCGGCTCAGGGGGCAATCAGCCCCAGCATTTT
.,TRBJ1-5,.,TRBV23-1,CASSQSTAYSNQPQHF,TGCGCCAGCAGTCAATCTACAGCGTATAGCAATCAGCCCCAGCATTTT
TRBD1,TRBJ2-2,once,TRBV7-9,CASTPDRTNTGELFF,TGTGCCAGCACCCCGGACAGGACGAACACCGGGGAGCTGTTTTTT
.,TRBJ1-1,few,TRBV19,CASTDRQKNTEAFF,TGTGCCAGTACCGACCGACAGAAAAACACTGAAGCTTTCTTT
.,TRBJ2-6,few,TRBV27,CASSRQGGTLSGANVLTF,TGTGCCAGCAGTCGACAGGGAGGGACCCTCTCTGGGGCCAACGTCCTGACTTTC
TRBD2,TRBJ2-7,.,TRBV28,CASSLSASGNYEQYF,TGTGCCAGCAGTTTATCGGCTAGCGGGAACTACGAGCAGTACTTC
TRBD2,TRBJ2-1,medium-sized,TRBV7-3,CASSPLAGAYNEQFF,TGTGCCAGCAGCCCACTAGCGGGAGCCTACAATGAGCAGTTCTTC
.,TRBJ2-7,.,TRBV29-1,CSVGRGNYEQYF,TGCAGCGTTGGCCGAGGGAACTACGAGCAGTACTTC
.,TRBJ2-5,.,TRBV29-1,CSVELASHQETQYF,TGCAGCGTTGAATTGGCCAGCCACCAAGAGACCCAGTACTTC
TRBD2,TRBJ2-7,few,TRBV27,CASRMKRELGEQYF,TGTGCCAGCAGAATGAAGCGGGAGCTTGGCGAGCAGTACTTC
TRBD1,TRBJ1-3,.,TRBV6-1,CAVFRQGDGNTIYF,TGTGCCGTTTTTCGCCAGGGGGATGGAAACACCATATATTTT
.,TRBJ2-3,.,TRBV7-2,CASSTYRRTDTQYF,TGTGCCAGCAGCACCTATCGCCGCACAGATACGCAGTATTTT
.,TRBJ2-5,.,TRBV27,CASSSLRETQYF,TGTGCCAGCAGTTCTCTAAGGGAGACCCAGTACTTC
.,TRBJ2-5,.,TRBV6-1,CASIEGHGSSGTQYF,TGTGCCAGCATCGAGGGCCACGGGAGTTCTGGGACCCAGTACTTC
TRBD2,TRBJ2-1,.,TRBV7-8,CASSLRLAGGKIDEQFF,TGTGCCAGCAGCCTCCGACTAGCGGGAGGAAAAATCGACGAGCAGTTCTTC